The 15 T cell receptor beta chains in this list originate from one sample, sequenced in a study of graft-versus-host responses after intestinal transplantation. Using immunoSEQ multiplex PCR, the repertoire was profiled, and TCRdb retains in-frame clones only, with some absent. The table lists about 29,000 clones, 70% to 90% of them singletons. Sequenced here: PBMCs, sampled about 420 days after intestinal transplantation. These receptors all come from a human patient who received an intestinal transplant, so some T cells may come from the graft donor.

The sample holds a few counts of this clone. A single base is all that separates this from a far larger clone, so a read error is likely. This sample includes further DNA sequences coding for the same CDR3. The V and J genes are TRBV9 and TRBJ2-3, with D tentatively TRBD2 (5 bases). This CDR3 region has 16 residues. Looked up from germline, CDR1 is SGDLS and CDR2 is YYNGEE. V was pared by 2 bases and J by 0 bases, with 13 bases between. The chain's CDR3 is CASSVEGGPSTDTQYF. The CDR3 DNA reads TGTGCCAGCAGCGTTGAGGGCGGGCCTAGCACAGATACGCAGTATTTT.

The chain employs TRBV7-8 and TRBJ1-1; D call uncertain. The V and J ends lost 4 bases and 10 bases respectively, with 19 bases between them. The germline V gene has CDR1 SGHVS and CDR2 FQNEAQ. The CDR3 has 14 amino acids. The CDR3 reads CASSSDNGPLGAFF. In DNA form, the CDR3 reads TGTGCCAGCAGCTCCGACAATGGACCCCTTGGAGCTTTCTTT.

The rearrangement uses TRBV13 and TRBJ2-1; no firm D call. Germline V gene sequence: CDR1 PRHDT, CDR2 FYEKMQ (reference sequence). Trimming shortened V by 2 bases and J by 0 bases, and 8 bases separated the two germline ends. The CDR3 has 15 residues. CDR3 protein: CASSLKLASYNEQFF. In nucleotides, the CDR3 is TGTGCCAGCAGCTTAAAGCTCGCCTCCTACAATGAGCAGTTCTTC.

This clone was detected only once. V gene TRBV2 combines with J gene TRBJ2-2, with D maybe TRBD1 (5 bases). Trimming took 3 bases from V and 7 from J, leaving 6 bases between them. This CDR3 comprises 12 residues. Germline CDR1 and CDR2: SNHLY and FYNNEI. CDR3 coding DNA: TGTGCCAGCAGTGAGCAGGGCGGGGAGCTGTTTTTT. This codes for CASSEQGGELFF.

The chain uses TRBV11-2 and TRBJ2-7; tentatively, D is TRBD2 (5 bases). Germline V CDR1 and CDR2: SGHAT, FQNNGV. V lost 8 bases and J 3 bases, leaving 11 bases between the germline ends. The CDR3 is 12 residues long. The CDR3 coding sequence is TGTGCCAGCTCCGGAGGATACTACGAGCAGTACTTC. Translation gives CASSGGYYEQYF.

The chain recombines TRBV5-1 with TRBJ2-5; 7 nucleotides agree with TRBD1. The CDR3 consists of 17 residues. Germline V gives CDR1 SGHRS, CDR2 YFSETQ. After removal of 0 bases from V and 5 bases from J, the junction contained 13 bases not matched to a gene. CDR3 residues: CASSLGGYRGREETQYF. The CDR3 coding sequence is TGCGCCAGCAGCTTGGGAGGCTATAGGGGGCGAGAGGAGACCCAGTACTTC.

The V and J genes are TRBV19 and TRBJ1-2; D perhaps matches TRBD1 (6 bases). The CDR3 sequence is 14 residues long. Between the trimmed V and J ends, which lost 7 bases and 4 bases, there was a span of 16 bases. The germline gives CDR1 LNHDA, CDR2 SQIVND (reference sequence). CDR3 region: CASNPSGRGYGYTF. CDR3 DNA sequence: TGTGCCAGTAACCCGTCGGGCAGGGGCTATGGCTACACCTTC.

This sequence joins TRBV4-3 and TRBJ2-6, with D possibly being TRBD1 (6 bases). Germline V gene sequence: CDR1 LGHNA, CDR2 YSLEER. The CDR3 loop spans 19 amino acids. Trimming removed 3 bases at V and 0 bases at J, with 18 bases between. The CDR3 DNA reads as TGCGCCAGCAGCCAGGTGCTTCCGGGACAACTCTCTGGGGCCAACGTCCTGACTTTC. Amino acid sequence: CASSQVLPGQLSGANVLTF.

The chain joins TRBV29-1 to TRBJ1-1; no firm D call. Trimming took 4 bases from V and 0 from J, leaving 6 bases between them. CDR1 and CDR2 (germline): SQVTM, ANQGSEA. CDR3 length: 12 amino acids. CDR3 amino acids: CSVAAVNTEAFF. The CDR3 coding sequence is TGCAGCGTTGCCGCTGTGAACACTGAAGCTTTCTTT.

This clone is a singleton in its sample. This chain joins TRBV11-2 and TRBJ1-1; maybe TRBD1 (5 bases). V was cut by 1 base and J by 5 bases, with 14 bases left in between. This CDR3 spans 15 amino acids. Germline values: CDR1 SGHAT, CDR2 FQNNGV. DNA for the CDR3: TGTGCCAGCAGCTTAGTCCCCAGGGCGGGGACTGAAGCTTTCTTT. It translates to CASSLVPRAGTEAFF.

This clone was seen a single time. The chain carries TRBV13 and TRBJ2-7; tentative D call: TRBD2 (6 bases). This CDR3 spans 14 amino acids. The V end lost 5 bases, the J end lost 4 bases, and 15 bases lay between the germline ends. Germline CDR1 PRHDT, CDR2 FYEKMQ (reference sequence). The CDR3 DNA follows: TGTGCCAGCAGCCGCAGACTAGTATCTTACGAGCAGTACTTC. It translates to CASSRRLVSYEQYF.

This chain links TRBV5-4 with TRBJ2-5; TRBD2 matches at 10 bases. The germline CDR1 and CDR2 sequences are SGHNT and YYREEE (reference sequence). The V segment lost 2 bases and the J segment 2 bases; nucleotides outside the gene matches: 3. This CDR3 contains 15 residues. CDR3 in amino acids: CASSLAGGRQETQYF. CDR3 coding DNA: TGTGCCAGCAGCTTAGCGGGGGGGAGACAAGAGACCCAGTACTTC.

The chain couples TRBV6-4 to TRBJ2-2; no clear D. V was pared by 3 bases and J by 0 bases, with 2 bases between. CDR1 is MRHNA, CDR2 SNTAGT, per germline. This CDR3 spans 13 amino acids. DNA of the CDR3: TGTGCCAGCAGTGAAGCGAACACCGGGGAGCTGTTTTTT. Protein product: CASSEANTGELFF.

The chain couples TRBV7-9 to TRBJ2-6, with D perhaps matching TRBD2 (6 bases). The CDR3 contains 18 residues. The V end lost 1 base, the J end lost 1 base, and 14 bases lay between the germline ends. Germline CDR1 SEHNR, CDR2 FQNEAQ (reference sequence). The CDR3 protein is CASSLGAGRCSGANVLTF. The CDR3 DNA is TGTGCCAGCAGCTTAGGAGCGGGTCGGTGTTCTGGGGCCAACGTCCTGACTTTC. The variable domain in full, completed from reference TRBV7-9 and TRBJ2-6, reads DTGVSQNPRHKITKRGQNVTFRCDPISEHNRLYWYRQTLGQGPEFLTYFQNEAQLEKSRLLSDRFSAERPKGSFSTLEIQRTEQGDSAMYLCASSLGAGRCSGANVLTFGAGSRLTVL.

The J gene is TRBJ2-5, the V gene TRBV11-2, with TRBD1 matching 8 bases. With 5 bases clipped from V and 1 base from J, the junction kept 3 bases outside the gene matches. Germline values: CDR1 SGHAT, CDR2 FQNNGV. This CDR3 contains 14 residues. In nucleotides, the CDR3 is TGTGCCAGCAGCGAACAGGGGGTCCAAGAGACCCAGTACTTC. Protein product: CASSEQGVQETQYF.